These 21 T cell receptor beta chains originate from one sample sequenced in a study of patients and donors after allogeneic stem cell transplantation. TCRdb processed the RT-PCR reads anew with MiXCR; each CDR3 protein has one entry. The sample yields some 150,000 distinct CDR3 sequences, about 36% seen once. Input material: blood, either unsorted or a sorted T cell fraction (not recorded which). The source is a human donor who was either an allogeneic HSCT recipient or a stem cell or donor lymphocyte infusion donor (not recorded which). It is not recorded whose cells these are; they may come from a transplant donor.

Only a few counts were recorded for this clonotype. The gene calls are TRBV3-1 and TRBJ1-1; 8 bases align to TRBD1. Trimming took 0 bases from V and 3 from J; bases not matched to a gene: 6. Germline CDR1 LGHDT, CDR2 YNNKEL (reference sequence). This CDR3 comprises 16 residues. CDR3 sequence reads: CASSQDRGPWDTEAFF. CDR3 DNA sequence: TGTGCCAGCAGCCAAGACAGGGGGCCGTGGGACACTGAAGCTTTCTTT.

V usage is TRBV19 and J usage is TRBJ2-7; unclear D gene. With 5 bases removed from V and 1 base from J, the gap between germline ends came to 12 bases. The length of the CDR3 is 14 residues. Germline V gene sequence: CDR1 LNHDA, CDR2 SQIVND (reference sequence). The CDR3 sequence: CASSVQAGSYEQYV. The CDR3 nucleotides read TGTGCCAGTAGTGTCCAGGCAGGTTCCTACGAGCAGTACGTC.

The chain uses TRBV12-3 or TRBV12-4 and TRBJ2-1; D remains unclear. The ends were cut back, 5 bases at V and 10 bases at J, with 9 bases in the middle. This CDR3 spans 11 amino acids. CDR3 in amino acids: CASSRTQEQFF. In DNA, the CDR3 is TGTGCCAGCAGTCGAACACAGGAGCAGTTCTTC.

The genes are TRBV20-1 and TRBJ1-1; D may be TRBD1 (5 bases). V lost 0 bases and J lost 0, with 11 bases in between. CDR1 and CDR2 from the germline V gene are DFQATT and SNEGSKA (reference sequence). This CDR3 comprises 15 residues. The DNA of the CDR3 is TGCAGTGCTAGAGATCTAGGACACTTGAACACTGAAGCTTTCTTT. Translation gives CSARDLGHLNTEAFF.

The chain recombines TRBV5-8 with TRBJ2-3; no reliable D call. Germline CDR1 is SGHTS and CDR2 is YDEGEE. The CDR3 spans 14 residues. V was trimmed by 0 bases and J by 0 bases, leaving 5 bases between them. CDR3 DNA: TGTGCCAGCAGCTTGGTGCGGAGCACAGATACGCAGTATTTT. This sequence encodes CASSLVRSTDTQYF.

DNA of the CDR3: TGTGCCACCAGCAGAATAGGGAAAACCTACGAGCAGTACTTC. This encodes CATSRIGKTYEQYF. J is TRBJ2-7 and V is TRBV15, with unresolved D. The V gene's germline CDR1 is LNHNV and CDR2 YYDKDF (reference sequence). This CDR3 has 14 residues. Trimming left V 2 bases short and J 2 bases short, with 10 bases between.

This clonotype was detected only a few times. The chain links TRBV6-5 to TRBJ2-3; 16 bases match TRBD2. This CDR3 contains 19 residues. J gave up 0 bases and V 7 bases, and 10 bases lay outside the gene matches. The germline CDR1 and CDR2 sequences are MNHEY and SVGAGI. In DNA, the CDR3 is TGTGCCAGCACCCCGCCGGGACTAGCGGGGGGGGATAGCACAGATACGCAGTATTTT. Its translation is CASTPPGLAGGDSTDTQYF.

This clonotype turned up a few times. V and J are TRBV6-5 and TRBJ1-1; 9 nucleotides align to TRBD1. Germline V gene lookup returns CDR1 MNHEY and CDR2 SVGAGI. This CDR3 has 16 residues. With V trimmed by 10 bases and J by 0 bases, 12 bases remained unmatched. The DNA for the CDR3 is TGTGCCACTAACACAGGGGGCCTGGGATTGAACACTGAAGCTTTCTTT. Protein: CATNTGGLGLNTEAFF.

The chain links TRBV27 to TRBJ1-1, with D tentatively TRBD1 (5 bases). The CDR3 consists of 15 residues. The V end was cut by 3 bases, the J end by 1 base, with 12 bases between. Germline-derived CDR1 and CDR2 are MNHEY and SMNVEV (reference sequence). The CDR3 sequence: CASSFEGLGNTEAFF. CDR3 DNA sequence: TGTGCCAGCAGTTTTGAGGGGTTAGGGAACACTGAAGCTTTCTTT.

The chain has TRBV6-5 and TRBJ2-1, with TRBD1 identical over 10 bases. The V gene's germline CDR1 is MNHEY and CDR2 SVGAGI. With V trimmed by 5 bases and J by 1 base, 2 bases remained unmatched. The CDR3 contains 15 residues. CDR3 region: CASSRTGGSYNEQFF. The CDR3 DNA sequence: TGTGCCAGCAGTCGGACAGGGGGTTCCTACAATGAGCAGTTCTTC.

The rearrangement uses TRBV20-1 and TRBJ2-7, with 8 bases that match TRBD1. The germline V gene encodes CDR1 DFQATT and CDR2 SNEGSKA (reference sequence). V gave up 6 bases and J gave up 3 bases; unmatched junction bases: 10. This CDR3 is built from 14 residues. The CDR3 loop reads CSATGQGISYEQYV. CDR3 in DNA: TGCAGTGCCACAGGACAGGGAATAAGCTACGAGCAGTACGTC.

This clonotype was detected many times. The chain links TRBV3-1 to TRBJ1-5; D ambiguous. The CDR3 is made up of 16 amino acids. V was clipped by 1 base and J by 4 bases, with 14 bases between them. CDR1 is LGHDT and CDR2 is YNNKEL in the germline V gene (reference sequence). This CDR3 is CASSQGGRARNQPQHF. In nucleotides, the CDR3 is TGTGCCAGCAGCCAAGGTGGTAGGGCGCGGAATCAGCCCCAGCATTTT.

This rearrangement joins TRBV20-1 to TRBJ2-6, with D tentatively TRBD2 (5 bases). V was clipped by 3 bases and J by 0 bases, with 9 bases between them. Per germline, CDR1 DFQATT and CDR2 SNEGSKA (reference sequence). The CDR3 extends over 15 amino acids. CDR3 DNA sequence: TGCAGTGCTAGGGAAGGGAGCTCTGGGGCCAACGTCCTGACTTTC. This encodes CSAREGSSGANVLTF.

The rearrangement links TRBV5-1 to TRBJ1-1; D remains unclear. V dropped 4 bases and J dropped 0 bases, with 10 bases sitting between them. CDR1 is SGHRS and CDR2 is YFSETQ in the germline V gene. This CDR3 is built from 14 residues. The CDR3 DNA reads TGCGCCAGCAGCCTCGGAAAGTTGAACACTGAAGCTTTCTTT. Protein product: CASSLGKLNTEAFF.

The chain combines TRBV5-1 with TRBJ1-2; 7 positions agree with TRBD1. Looked up from germline, CDR1 is SGHRS and CDR2 is YFSETQ. V lost 4 bases and J lost 7; bases outside the gene matches: 4. CDR3 size: 12 residues. CDR3 nucleotides: TGCGCCAGCAGCCGGGACAGCCTTGGCTACACCTTC. Translation gives CASSRDSLGYTF.

The rearrangement joins TRBV24-1 to TRBJ2-5, with TRBD2 matching over 14 bases. The CDR3 extends over 19 amino acids. With V trimmed by 3 bases and J by 3 bases, 11 bases remained unmatched. The germline CDR1 and CDR2 sequences are KGHDR and SFDVKD. DNA of the CDR3: TGTGCCACCAGTGATGTGTATGGGACTAGCGGGGGAGCAGAAGAGACCCAGTACTTC. Its translation: CATSDVYGTSGGAEETQYF.

The chain has TRBV29-1 and TRBJ1-1, with TRBD1 matching 7 bases. The CDR3 contains 13 residues. The V gene end was trimmed by 8 bases and the J gene end by 5 bases; junction bases not matched to a gene: 11. Germline lookup yields CDR1 SQVTM and CDR2 ANQGSEA. The CDR3 sequence is CSSKQGSGTEAFF. The CDR3 DNA sequence: TGCAGCTCCAAACAGGGGTCCGGTACTGAAGCTTTCTTT.

The chain has TRBV3-1 and TRBJ1-2; weak D call: TRBD1 (6 bases). The CDR3 is 15 residues long. Germline V CDR1 and CDR2: LGHDT, YNNKEL (reference sequence). V was clipped by 1 base and J by 5 bases, with 14 bases between them. CDR3 DNA sequence: TGTGCCAGCAGCCAAGGGGCAGGGGAAGGATATGGCTACACCTTC. This translates into CASSQGAGEGYGYTF. The full variable domain, rest sourced from reference TRBV3-1 and TRBJ1-2, is DTAVSQTPKYLVTQMGNDKSIKCEQNLGHDTMYWYKQDSKKFLKIMFSYNNKELIINETVPNRFSPKSPDKAHLNLHINSLELGDSAVYFCASSQGAGEGYGYTFGSGTRLTVV.

The V and J genes are TRBV10-3 and TRBJ1-2; 10 nucleotides line up with TRBD1. Germline CDR1 reads ENHRY; CDR2 reads SYGVKD. The CDR3 extends over 14 amino acids. V was clipped by 6 bases and J by 8 bases; unmatched bases: 9. The CDR3 region has the DNA TGTGCCATCAGGGCTCCGGGACAGGGGTCGGGCTACACCTTC. Its translation: CAIRAPGQGSGYTF.

The J gene is TRBJ1-3, the V gene TRBV4-3; D ambiguous. Germline CDR1 and CDR2: LGHNA and YSLEER. V lost 0 bases and J lost 0, with 12 bases in between. There are 17 residues in the CDR3. CDR3 DNA: TGCGCCAGCAGCCAAGATCTGACTGGGTCCTCTGGAAACACCATATATTTT. Amino acids: CASSQDLTGSSGNTIYF.

The CDR3 here is CASSPQGLGKGYTF. The CDR3 coding sequence is TGTGCCAGCAGTCCCCAGGGTCTCGGGAAAGGCTACACCTTC. The V and J genes are TRBV6-2 or TRBV6-3 and TRBJ1-2; a possible D gene is TRBD1 (5 bases). V lost 5 bases to trimming and J lost 8 bases, with 18 bases between them. CDR1 MNHEY and CDR2 SVGEGT come from the germline V gene. The CDR3 is made up of 14 amino acids.